This section outlines one T cell receptor beta chain sequence together with its context. The target of this receptor is not known. No base qualities exist here, and no much larger clone lies one base off it. This sample is drawn from a study of control samples from healthy donors and cancer patients (dated by TCRdb to 2018 to 2020). Preparation of the library involved the immunoSEQ multiplex PCR assay. The table comes from immuneACCESS by way of TCRdb, which keeps in-frame sequences with V and J called. Part of the clones is missing from these tables; in studies checked, under half for an unresolved V gene and the rest for unknown reasons. For this sample the table gives 20,000 to 30,000 clones, of which 70% to 90% were detected only once. The ten largest clones represent around 7% of the sample. In the germline V gene, CDR1 corresponds to MRHNA and CDR2 to SNTAGT. Trimming leaves V shorter by 9 bases and J shorter by 6 bases, with the junction holding 11 bases beyond the gene matches. The CDR3 covers 13 residues, taking in both the cysteine and the phenylalanine. Only the CDR3 DNA is retained, 39 bases long and in frame from the first base.

Sequencing used PBMCs. The receptor's source is a woman aged 55-69 years with head and neck cancer. Here the chain combines TRBV6-4 and TRBJ2-7, with 7 bases aligning to TRBD1. The CDR3 protein sequence reads: CASSPTDRSEQYF. The DNA reads as follows: TGTGCCAGTAGTCCTACGGACAGGAGCGAGCAGTACTTC.